The 8 T cell receptor beta chains reported below all come from one sample, sequenced in a study of blood T cells in healthy people across ages. A second PCR of about 6 to 12 cycles used a sample-barcoded 5' primer and a J-beta primer mix. TCRdb reprocessed the 5' RACE reads via MiXCR and lists one record per CDR3 protein. The sample has just under 900,000 distinct CDR3 sequences; roughly 26% are singletons. The sample was blood. These receptors were taken from a woman over 75 in good health.

This clonotype has a count of ten or more. The chain joins TRBV4-3 to TRBJ1-2; the D is unclear. The CDR3 spans 15 residues. Germline CDR1 is LGHNA and CDR2 is YSLEER. The V and J ends lost 4 bases and 4 bases respectively, with 16 bases between them. CDR3 residues: CASSPSAAAVYGYTF. The CDR3 DNA reads as TGCGCCAGCAGCCCTAGCGCCGCGGCGGTCTATGGCTACACCTTC.

Of note for this clonotype: A much larger clone differs from this one at a single base, so this may be a read error. This rearrangement joins TRBV10-3 to TRBJ1-4; D remains unclear. The CDR3 sequence is 12 residues long. CDR1 is ENHRY and CDR2 is SYGVKD in the germline V gene. The CDR3 nucleotides read TGTGTCATCAGTGAAAGTGGAGAAAAACTGTTTTTT. Residues: CVISESGEKLFF.

This clonotype has a count of ten or more. This CDR3 is CASSLAGSREQYF. The CDR3 DNA follows: TGTGCCAGCAGCTTAGCGGGCTCTAGAGAGCAGTACTTC. The chain is built from TRBV7-8 and TRBJ2-7; D not certain. V lost 0 bases to trimming and J lost 7 bases, with 10 bases between them. Per germline, CDR1 SGHVS and CDR2 FQNEAQ. The CDR3 is 13 amino acids.

The chain combines TRBV6-1 with TRBJ1-5; the match to TRBD1 covers 10 bases. The germline CDR1 and CDR2 sequences are MNHNS and SASEGT. This CDR3 has 14 residues. V lost 6 bases to trimming and J lost 7 bases; unmatched junction nucleotides: 6. The CDR3: CASRDRGPRQPQHF. DNA of the CDR3: TGTGCCAGCAGAGACAGGGGGCCGAGACAGCCCCAGCATTTT.

The sample holds a few counts of this clonotype. This could be a read error, since a much larger clone is one nucleotide away. This chain connects TRBV20-1 to TRBJ2-5, with D perhaps matching TRBD2 (6 bases). Germline loops: CDR1 DFQATT, CDR2 SNEGSKA (reference sequence). The CDR3 totals 14 residues. The DNA of the CDR3 is TGCGGTGCTAAAGTGGGAGCGGGTGAGGAGACCCAGTACTTC. It codes for CGAKVGAGEETQYF.

This clonotype has a count of ten or more. The chain recombines TRBV3-1 with TRBJ2-1; D unclear. The CDR3 loop spans 15 amino acids. The germline V gene encodes CDR1 LGHDT and CDR2 YNNKEL (reference sequence). Trimming stripped 5 bases from V and 0 bases from J, with 11 bases between. In DNA, the CDR3 is TGTGCCAGCAGCGGAGCCCGGAGCTCCTACAATGAGCAGTTCTTC. This encodes CASSGARSSYNEQFF.

This clonotype showed up just a few times. This chain links TRBV28 with TRBJ1-2, with 7 bases lining up with TRBD1. CDR3 length equals 14 residues. Germline V lookup: CDR1 MDHEN, CDR2 SYDVKM. Trimming removed 3 bases from V and 5 bases from J; junction bases left unmatched: 6. The CDR3 nucleotides read TGTGCCAGCAGTTTCCCAGGACAGGAATATGGCTACACCTTC. Translating it yields CASSFPGQEYGYTF.

Ten or more counts support this clonotype. The chain has TRBV7-2 and TRBJ2-3; TRBD2 matches at 8 bases. The germline V gene has CDR1 SGHTA and CDR2 FQGNSA. The CDR3 runs 16 residues. J lost 6 bases, V lost 1 base, and 9 bases had no gene match. The CDR3: CASSLDGGTRGDTQYF. The CDR3 DNA follows: TGTGCCAGCAGCTTAGATGGTGGGACTAGGGGGGATACGCAGTATTTT.